This is a list of T cell receptor beta chains from one sample in a study of shared clonotypes between healthy human individuals. Here immunoSEQ multiplex PCR was the method, and the copy in TCRdb shows in-frame clones only, minus some. This repertoire shows 650,000 to 800,000 clones, around 90% found once; its top ten account for roughly 24%. The source material was naive CD8+ T cells sorted from blood. The receptors were gathered from a man younger than 45 in good health. The CDR3 runs from the conserved cysteine through the conserved F or W. Fields, in order: V gene, J gene, CDR3 protein.

TRBV19	TRBJ1-1	CASSQGPGLWGAEAFF
TRBV19	TRBJ2-7	CASSMGPGRYEQYF
TRBV11-2	TRBJ2-1	CASSLTGGAYNEQFF
TRBV29-1	TRBJ1-2	CSVVFDGGYTF
TRBV27	TRBJ2-7	CASSLSVGRVEQYF
TRBV19	TRBJ2-1	CASSQQGYNEQFF
TRBV19	TRBJ2-1	CAKPQRSSYNEQFF
TRBV10-3	TRBJ2-7	CAISPSGSEQYF
TRBV4-1	TRBJ2-7	CASSLRTGSYEQYF
TRBV27	TRBJ2-7	CASSLSPPRGYEQYF
TRBV7-6	TRBJ1-4	CASSGRLTGSSEKLFF
TRBV27	TRBJ1-1	CASSLHANTEAFF
TRBV4-1	TRBJ2-7	CASSQDRQGYYEQYF
TRBV21-1	TRBJ2-7	CASSKAGHPSYEQYF
TRBV29-1	TRBJ2-5	CSVMDRDETQYF
TRBV4-1	TRBJ1-1	CASSLTIADTEAFF
TRBV7-9	TRBJ2-7	CASSLRRDYEQYF
TRBV19	TRBJ2-3	CASSIAGRSTDTQYF
TRBV5-1	TRBJ2-7	CASSYTGPYEQYF
TRBV28	TRBJ2-6	CASSQSTSGRAQGANVLTF
TRBV4-1	TRBJ2-7	CASSQGVSYEQYF
TRBV28	TRBJ2-7	CASSLVASYEQYF
TRBV11-3	TRBJ2-3	CASIIPGGPTDTQYF
TRBV4-1	TRBJ2-2	CASSQGQANTGELFF